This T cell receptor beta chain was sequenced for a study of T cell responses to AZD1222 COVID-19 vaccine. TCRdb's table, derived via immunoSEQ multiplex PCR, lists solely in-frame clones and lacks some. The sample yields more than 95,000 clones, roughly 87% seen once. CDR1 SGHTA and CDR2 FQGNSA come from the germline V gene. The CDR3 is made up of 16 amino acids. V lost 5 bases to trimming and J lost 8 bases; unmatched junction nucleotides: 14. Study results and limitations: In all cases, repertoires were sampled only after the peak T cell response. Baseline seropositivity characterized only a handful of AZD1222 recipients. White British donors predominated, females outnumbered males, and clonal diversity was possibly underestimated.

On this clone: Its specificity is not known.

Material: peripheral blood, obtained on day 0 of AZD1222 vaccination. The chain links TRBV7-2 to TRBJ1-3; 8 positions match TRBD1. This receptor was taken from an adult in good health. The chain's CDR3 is CASSPQASGGKDTIYF. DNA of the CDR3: TGTGCCAGCAGCCCCCAAGCCTCAGGGGGCAAGGACACCATATATTTT.